This is a list of T cell receptor beta chains from one sample in a study of somatic mutations in cytotoxic T cells in rheumatoid arthritis. The assay was immunoSEQ multiplex PCR, and TCRdb's table has in-frame clones only and misses some. The repertoire holds about 15,000 clones, with around nine tenths as singletons. Sequencing used CD4+ T cells sorted from blood. The receptor source for this set is a man between 65 and 80 years old with rheumatoid arthritis. The CDR3 runs from the conserved cysteine through the conserved F or W. D genes are given only for firm matches. Only part of the rows carry a size: once, few, many, or a class if the clone is expanded.

v_call,clone_size,cdr3_length,j_call,d_call,cdr3_nt,cdr3_aa
TRBV2,.,19,TRBJ2-6,TRBD1,TGTGCCAGCGGATCCCTTGGGGGACAGGATTCCTCTGGGGCCAACGTCCTGACTTTC,CASGSLGGQDSSGANVLTF
TRBV9,.,15,TRBJ1-2,TRBD1,TGTGCCAGCAGATGGACGGGACAGGGGGCGGGTGGCTACACCTTC,CASRWTGQGAGGYTF
TRBV5-1,.,14,TRBJ2-5,.,TGCGCCAGCAGCCCAGGGGATGGAGGCGGGACCCAGTACTTC,CASSPGDGGGTQYF
TRBV5-6,.,14,TRBJ1-1,.,TGTGCCAGCAGCACGTCTATAGTGAACACTGAAGCTTTCTTT,CASSTSIVNTEAFF
TRBV5-1,.,13,TRBJ1-2,.,TGCGCCAGCAGCTTTAACGGGATCTATGGCTACACCTTC,CASSFNGIYGYTF
TRBV5-6,.,15,TRBJ2-4,TRBD1,TGTGCCAGCAGCTCGGCCGGGACAGGGGTGGACATTCAGTACTTC,CASSSAGTGVDIQYF
TRBV7-2,.,12,TRBJ2-1,TRBD1,TGTGCCAGCTCTAGCCGGACAGGTGAGCAGTTCTTC,CASSSRTGEQFF
TRBV19,.,14,TRBJ1-1,.,TGTGCCAGTATGGATCATCAGGGGAAAACTGAAGCTTTCTTT,CASMDHQGKTEAFF
TRBV2,.,14,TRBJ2-1,TRBD2,TGTGCCAGCAGTCGCGGGGGGGCCGTCAATGAGCAGTTCTTC,CASSRGGAVNEQFF
TRBV11-2,once,15,TRBJ2-3,.,TGTGCCAGCAGCCCGAGCGGGTTCGGCTTCCATACGCAGTATTTT,CASSPSGFGFHTQYF
TRBV6-6,.,16,TRBJ2-2,.,TGTGCCAGCAGTTATTGGGTGGGAGGGGGCACCGGGGAGCTGTTTTTT,CASSYWVGGGTGELFF
TRBV5-1,.,16,TRBJ2-5,TRBD1,TGCGCCAGCAGCTTGGCGGATAGGGGGCGATGGGAGACCCAGTACTTC,CASSLADRGRWETQYF
TRBV28,.,14,TRBJ2-7,.,TGTGCCAGCAGTTTATCGGGGTACTCCTACGAGCAGTACTTC,CASSLSGYSYEQYF
TRBV6-5,.,16,TRBJ2-2,TRBD1,TGTGCCAGCAGTTATACGGGACAGTTGAACACCGGGGAGCTGTTTTTT,CASSYTGQLNTGELFF
TRBV28,.,13,TRBJ1-1,TRBD1,TGTGCCAGCAGTGTGCCAGGGGGCACGACGGCTTTCTTT,CASSVPGGTTAFF
TRBV5-1,.,14,TRBJ2-3,TRBD1,TGCGCCAGCAGCCAGGACAGGGCTACAGATACGCAGTATTTT,CASSQDRATDTQYF
TRBV19,.,13,TRBJ2-7,.,TGTGCCAGTAGCCCTACCGGTACCTACGAGCAGTACTTC,CASSPTGTYEQYF
TRBV9,.,16,TRBJ2-2,.,TGTGCCAGCAGCGTAGCCTCCGTCAGGGCAACCGGGGAGCTGTTTTTT,CASSVASVRATGELFF
TRBV2,.,14,TRBJ2-3,TRBD1,TGTGCCAGCAGTCAGGACAGGGTTGGAGATACGCAGTATTTT,CASSQDRVGDTQYF
TRBV10-2,.,13,TRBJ2-1,.,TGCGCCAGCAGTGTAGAAGCGTACAATGAGCAGTTCTTC,CASSVEAYNEQFF
TRBV29-1,.,11,TRBJ2-1,.,TGCAGCGTTGAAGATCAGTATGAGCAGTTCTTC,CSVEDQYEQFF
TRBV6-1,.,18,TRBJ2-1,TRBD2,TGTGCCAGCAGTGGCAGACTAGCGGGGGGGCCGGGGTGGAATGAGCAGTTCTTC,CASSGRLAGGPGWNEQFF
TRBV5-4,.,12,TRBJ2-7,.,TGTGCCAGCAGCTTGCCTTCCTACGAGCAGTACTTC,CASSLPSYEQYF